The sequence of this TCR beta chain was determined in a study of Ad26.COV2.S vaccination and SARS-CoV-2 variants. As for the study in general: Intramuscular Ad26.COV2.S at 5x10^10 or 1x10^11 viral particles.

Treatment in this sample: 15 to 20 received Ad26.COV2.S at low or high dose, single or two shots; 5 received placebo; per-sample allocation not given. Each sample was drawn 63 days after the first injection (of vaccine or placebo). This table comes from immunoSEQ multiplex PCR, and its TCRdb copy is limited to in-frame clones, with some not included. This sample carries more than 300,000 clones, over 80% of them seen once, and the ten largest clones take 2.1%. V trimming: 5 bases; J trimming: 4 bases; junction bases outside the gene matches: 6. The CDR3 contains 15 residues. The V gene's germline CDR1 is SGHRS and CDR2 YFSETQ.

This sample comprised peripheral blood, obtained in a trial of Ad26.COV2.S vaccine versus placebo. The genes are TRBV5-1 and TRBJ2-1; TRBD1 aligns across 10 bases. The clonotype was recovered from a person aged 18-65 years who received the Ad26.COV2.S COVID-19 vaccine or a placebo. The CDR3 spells CASRKGTGEYNEQFF. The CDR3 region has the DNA TGCGCCAGCAGAAAGGGGACAGGGGAATACAATGAGCAGTTCTTC. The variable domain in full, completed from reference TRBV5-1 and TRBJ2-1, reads KAGVTQTPRYLIKTRGQQVTLSCSPISGHRSVSWYQQTPGQGLQFLFEYFSETQRNKGNFPGRFSGRQFSNSRSEMNVSTLELGDSALYLCASRKGTGEYNEQFFGPGTRLTVL.